Sequencing of this TCR beta chain was carried out in a study of shared clonotypes between healthy human individuals. Remarks on this clone: Antigen specificity is unknown.

Each unsorted sample relied on 100 million or so PBMCs as its source of genomic DNA. The CDR3 length is 15 residues. V dropped 5 bases and J dropped 5; count of bases not matched to a gene: 5. Germline V gene lookup returns CDR1 SGHRS and CDR2 YFSETQ. Repertoires were generated with immunoSEQ multiplex PCR, while TCRdb's copy carries only in-frame clones and drops some. Among approximately 510,000 clones, 79% were seen once, and the ten largest hold over 10%. Study observations and caveats: Blood alone was sampled, and tissue repertoires likely differ.

The gene calls are TRBV5-1 and TRBJ2-1; 12 bases line up with TRBD2. This receptor was obtained from a woman aged 40 to 49 in good health. Some clones in this sample may be carry-over from other donors' samples. The specimen sequenced was PBMCs. The CDR3 sequence: CASSHRTSGNNEQFF. The CDR3 bases are TGCGCCAGCAGTCACCGGACTAGCGGGAACAATGAGCAGTTCTTC.